This T cell receptor beta chain was sequenced during a study of cytomegalovirus exposure and HLA in healthy donors. Study-wide results and caveats: The classifier reportedly diagnosed cytomegalovirus status with high sensitivity and specificity. The availability of immune exposure information extended only to CMV serostatus.

The CDR3 is 15 residues long, counting both termini. Use of 60 Vbeta and 13 Jbeta primers characterized the PCR. TCRdb's copy holds only in-frame clones and misses some; the assay was immunoSEQ multiplex PCR. This repertoire shows 150,000 to 200,000 clones, around nine tenths found once; its top ten account for almost 2%. This clone appeared a single time. Its cognate antigen is unknown. It is unclear where the CDR3 begins or ends on the DNA, so no DNA is shown, and the CDR3 is as TCRdb lists it. Sequencing was done on a sample of PBMCs. This receptor was obtained from a woman in her late teens or twenties in good health and CMV-seronegative. J is TRBJ1-1 and V is TRBV21-1. TRBV21-1 is a pseudogene. The CDR3 sequence is CASSKWGGGNTEAFF.